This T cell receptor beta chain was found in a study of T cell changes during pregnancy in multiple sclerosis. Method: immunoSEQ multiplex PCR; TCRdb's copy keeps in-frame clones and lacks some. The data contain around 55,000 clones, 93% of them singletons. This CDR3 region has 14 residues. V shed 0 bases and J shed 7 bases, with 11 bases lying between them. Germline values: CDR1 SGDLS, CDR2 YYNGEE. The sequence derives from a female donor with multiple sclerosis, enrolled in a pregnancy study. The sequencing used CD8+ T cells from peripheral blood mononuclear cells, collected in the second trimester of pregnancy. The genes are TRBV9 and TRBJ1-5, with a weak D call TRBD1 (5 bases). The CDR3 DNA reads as TGTGCCAGCAGCGTAGATTTGGGGGGACAGCCCCAGCATTTT. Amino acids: CASSVDLGGQPQHF.